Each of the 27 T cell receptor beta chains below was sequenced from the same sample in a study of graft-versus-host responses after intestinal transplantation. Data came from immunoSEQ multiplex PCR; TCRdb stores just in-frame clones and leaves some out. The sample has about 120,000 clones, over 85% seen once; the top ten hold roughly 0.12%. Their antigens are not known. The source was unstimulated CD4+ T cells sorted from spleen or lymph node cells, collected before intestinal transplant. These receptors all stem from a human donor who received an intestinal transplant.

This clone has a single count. CDR3 DNA sequence: TGCAGCGTTGAAGAGTCCCTTGGTACGACAGATACGCAGTATTTT. Protein sequence: CSVEESLGTTDTQYF. This chain links TRBV29-1 with TRBJ2-3; D unclear. The CDR3 is 15 amino acids. The germline gives CDR1 SQVTM, CDR2 ANQGSEA. The V end lost 0 bases, the J end lost 3 bases, and 13 bases lay between the germline ends.

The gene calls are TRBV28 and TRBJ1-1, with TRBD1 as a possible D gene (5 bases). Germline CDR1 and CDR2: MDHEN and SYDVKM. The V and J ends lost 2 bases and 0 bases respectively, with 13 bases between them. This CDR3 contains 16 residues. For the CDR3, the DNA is TGTGCCAGCAGTTTAAGTAAGGGGAGTGTGAACACTGAAGCTTTCTTT. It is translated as CASSLSKGSVNTEAFF.

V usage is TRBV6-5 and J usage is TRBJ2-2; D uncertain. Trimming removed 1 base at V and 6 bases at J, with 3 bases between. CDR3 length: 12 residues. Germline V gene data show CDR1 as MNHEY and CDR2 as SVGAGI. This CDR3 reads CASSYFSGELFF. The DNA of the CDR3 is TGTGCCAGCAGTTACTTTTCCGGGGAGCTGTTTTTT.

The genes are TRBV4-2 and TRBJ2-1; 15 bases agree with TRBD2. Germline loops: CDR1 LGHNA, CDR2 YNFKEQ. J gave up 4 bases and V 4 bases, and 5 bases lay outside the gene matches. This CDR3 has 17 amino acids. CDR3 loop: CASSLGTSGRWYNEQFF. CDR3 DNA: TGTGCCAGCAGCCTCGGGACTAGCGGGAGGTGGTACAATGAGCAGTTCTTC.

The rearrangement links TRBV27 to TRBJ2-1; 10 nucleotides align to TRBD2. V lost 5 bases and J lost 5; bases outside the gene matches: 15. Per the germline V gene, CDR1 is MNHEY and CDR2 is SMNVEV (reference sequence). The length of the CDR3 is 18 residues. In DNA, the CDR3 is TGTGCCAGCAGTCCCCGGCCCGAGTGGACTAGCGGTAACAATGAGCAGTTCTTC. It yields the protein CASSPRPEWTSGNNEQFF.

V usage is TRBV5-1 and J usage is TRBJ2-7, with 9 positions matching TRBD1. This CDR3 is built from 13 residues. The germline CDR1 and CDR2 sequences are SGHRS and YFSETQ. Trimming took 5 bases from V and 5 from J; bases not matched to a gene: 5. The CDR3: CASRWDRDDEQYF. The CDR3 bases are TGCGCCAGCAGGTGGGACAGGGACGACGAGCAGTACTTC. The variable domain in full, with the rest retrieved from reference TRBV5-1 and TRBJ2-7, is KAGVTQTPRYLIKTRGQQVTLSCSPISGHRSVSWYQQTPGQGLQFLFEYFSETQRNKGNFPGRFSGRQFSNSRSEMNVSTLELGDSALYLCASRWDRDDEQYFGPGTRLTVT.

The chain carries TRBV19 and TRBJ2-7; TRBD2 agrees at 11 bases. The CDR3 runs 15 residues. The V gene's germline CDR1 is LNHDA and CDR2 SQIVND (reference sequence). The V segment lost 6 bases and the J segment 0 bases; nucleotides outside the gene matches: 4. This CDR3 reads CASRKGTSGSYEQYF. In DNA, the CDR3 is TGTGCCAGTAGGAAGGGGACTAGCGGCTCCTACGAGCAGTACTTC.

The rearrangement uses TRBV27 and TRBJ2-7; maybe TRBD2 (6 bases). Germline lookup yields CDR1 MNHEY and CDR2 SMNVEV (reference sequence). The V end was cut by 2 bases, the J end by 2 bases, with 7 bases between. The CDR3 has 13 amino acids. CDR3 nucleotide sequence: TGTGCCAGCAGTTTAAGCGGGCCCTACGAGCAGTACTTC. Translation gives CASSLSGPYEQYF.

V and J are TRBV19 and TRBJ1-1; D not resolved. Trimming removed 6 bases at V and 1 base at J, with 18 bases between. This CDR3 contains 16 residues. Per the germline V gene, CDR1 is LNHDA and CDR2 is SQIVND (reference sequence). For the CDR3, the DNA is TGTGCCAGTAGCCTGGAACGAGCGGCAAGGAACACTGAAGCTTTCTTT. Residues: CASSLERAARNTEAFF.

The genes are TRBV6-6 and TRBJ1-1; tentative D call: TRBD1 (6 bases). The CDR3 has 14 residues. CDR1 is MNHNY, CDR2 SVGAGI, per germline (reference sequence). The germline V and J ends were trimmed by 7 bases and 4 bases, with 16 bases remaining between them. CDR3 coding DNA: TGTGCCAGCACCCACCAGATAGGGGGCACTGAAGCTTTCTTT. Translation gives CASTHQIGGTEAFF.

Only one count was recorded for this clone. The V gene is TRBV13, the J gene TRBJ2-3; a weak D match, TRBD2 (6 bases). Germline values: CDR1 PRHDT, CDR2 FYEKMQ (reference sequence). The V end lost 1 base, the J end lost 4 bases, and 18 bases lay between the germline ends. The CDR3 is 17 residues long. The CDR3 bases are TGTGCCAGCAGCTTAGCCAGAAAGGAGGGTAGCTCAGATACGCAGTATTTT. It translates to CASSLARKEGSSDTQYF.

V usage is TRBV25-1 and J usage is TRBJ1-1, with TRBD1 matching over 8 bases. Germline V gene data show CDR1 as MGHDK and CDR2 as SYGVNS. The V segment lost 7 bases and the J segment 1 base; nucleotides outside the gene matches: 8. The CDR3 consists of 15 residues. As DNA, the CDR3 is TGTGCCAGCAAGAGGCAGGGGGCCACGAACACTGAAGCTTTCTTT. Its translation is CASKRQGATNTEAFF.

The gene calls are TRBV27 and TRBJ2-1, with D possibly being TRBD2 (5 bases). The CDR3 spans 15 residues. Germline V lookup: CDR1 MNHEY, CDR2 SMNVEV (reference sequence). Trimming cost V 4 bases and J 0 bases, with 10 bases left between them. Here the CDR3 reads CASSSGLTSYNEQFF. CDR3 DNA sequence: TGTGCCAGCAGTTCCGGACTGACCTCCTACAATGAGCAGTTCTTC.

CDR3 in amino acids: CASSPERLNNEQFF. CDR3 in DNA: TGTGCCAGCTCACCAGAACGACTGAACAATGAGCAGTTCTTC. The rearrangement joins TRBV18 to TRBJ2-1; D is uncertain. CDR3 length: 14 residues. V was shortened by 2 bases and J by 5 bases, with 10 bases between the two germline ends. Looked up from germline, CDR1 is KGHSH and CDR2 is LQKENI. Variable domain in full (rest from reference TRBV18 and TRBJ2-1): NAGVMQNPRHLVRRRGQEARLRCSPMKGHSHVYWYRQLPEEGLKFMVYLQKENIIDESGMPKERFSAEFPKEGPSILRIQQVVRGDSAAYFCASSPERLNNEQFFGPGTRLTVL.

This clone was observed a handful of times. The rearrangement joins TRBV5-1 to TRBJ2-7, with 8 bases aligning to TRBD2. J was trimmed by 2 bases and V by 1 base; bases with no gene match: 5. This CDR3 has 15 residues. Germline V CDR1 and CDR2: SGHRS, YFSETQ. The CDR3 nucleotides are TGCGCCAGCAGCTTGAGATTAGCGGGGCCCTACGAGCAGTACTTC. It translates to CASSLRLAGPYEQYF. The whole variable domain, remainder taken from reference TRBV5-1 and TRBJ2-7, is KAGVTQTPRYLIKTRGQQVTLSCSPISGHRSVSWYQQTPGQGLQFLFEYFSETQRNKGNFPGRFSGRQFSNSRSEMNVSTLELGDSALYLCASSLRLAGPYEQYFGPGTRLTVT.

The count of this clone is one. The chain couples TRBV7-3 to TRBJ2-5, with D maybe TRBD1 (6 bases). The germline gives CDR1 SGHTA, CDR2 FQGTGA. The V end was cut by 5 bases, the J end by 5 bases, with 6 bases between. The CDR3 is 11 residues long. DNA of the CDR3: TGTGCCAGCAGCCAGGGGGAGACCCAGTACTTC. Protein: CASSQGETQYF.

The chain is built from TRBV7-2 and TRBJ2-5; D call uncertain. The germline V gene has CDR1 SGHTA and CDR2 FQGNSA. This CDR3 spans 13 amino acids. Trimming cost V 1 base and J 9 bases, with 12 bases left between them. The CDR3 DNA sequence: TGTGCCAGCAGCTTAGATCCGGGTCGGTCCCAGTACTTC. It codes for CASSLDPGRSQYF.

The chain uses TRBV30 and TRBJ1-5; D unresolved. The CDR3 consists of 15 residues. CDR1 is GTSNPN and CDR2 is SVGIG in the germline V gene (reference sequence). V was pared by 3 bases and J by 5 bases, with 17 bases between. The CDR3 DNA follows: TGTGCCTGGAGACCAGGAGGAGCGAGTCATCAGCCCCAGCATTTT. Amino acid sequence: CAWRPGGASHQPQHF.

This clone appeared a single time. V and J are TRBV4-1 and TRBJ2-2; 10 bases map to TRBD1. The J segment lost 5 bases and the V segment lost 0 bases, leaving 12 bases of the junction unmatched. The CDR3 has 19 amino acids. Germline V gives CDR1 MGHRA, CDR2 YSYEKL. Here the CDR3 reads CASSQDVPRTGGRTGELFF. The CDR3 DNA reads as TGCGCCAGCAGCCAAGATGTCCCAAGGACAGGGGGAAGGACCGGGGAGCTGTTTTTT.

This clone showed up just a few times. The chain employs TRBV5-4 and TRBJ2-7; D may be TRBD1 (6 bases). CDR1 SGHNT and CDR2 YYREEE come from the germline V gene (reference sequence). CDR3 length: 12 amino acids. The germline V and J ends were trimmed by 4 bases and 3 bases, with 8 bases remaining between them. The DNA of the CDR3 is TGTGCCAGCAGCCGGGACAACTACGAGCAGTACTTC. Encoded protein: CASSRDNYEQYF.

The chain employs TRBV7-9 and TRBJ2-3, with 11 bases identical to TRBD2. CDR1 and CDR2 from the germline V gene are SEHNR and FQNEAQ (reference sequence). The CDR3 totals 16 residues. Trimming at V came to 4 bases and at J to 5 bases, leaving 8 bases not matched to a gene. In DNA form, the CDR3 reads TGTGCCAGCAGCTCGCCGGGACTAGCGGAGATAGATACGCAGTATTTT. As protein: CASSSPGLAEIDTQYF.

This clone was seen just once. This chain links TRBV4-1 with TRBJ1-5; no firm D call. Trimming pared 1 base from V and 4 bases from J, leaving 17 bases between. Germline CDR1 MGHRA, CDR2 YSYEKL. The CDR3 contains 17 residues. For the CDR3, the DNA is TGCGCCAGCAGCCAAGGCGGTCTCGTGGAGAGAAATCAGCCCCAGCATTTT. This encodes CASSQGGLVERNQPQHF.

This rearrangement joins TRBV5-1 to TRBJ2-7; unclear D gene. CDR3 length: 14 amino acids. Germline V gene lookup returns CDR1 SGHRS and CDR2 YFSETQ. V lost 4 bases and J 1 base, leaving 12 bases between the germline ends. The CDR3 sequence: CASSPSGNSYEQYF. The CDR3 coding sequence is TGCGCCAGCAGCCCCAGTGGGAATTCCTACGAGCAGTACTTC.

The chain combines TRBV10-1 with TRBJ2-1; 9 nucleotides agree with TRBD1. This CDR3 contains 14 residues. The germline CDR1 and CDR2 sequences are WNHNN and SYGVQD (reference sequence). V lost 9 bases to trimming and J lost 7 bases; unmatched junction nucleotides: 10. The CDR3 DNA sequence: TGCGCCAGTTCAACAGGGGGCGCCTTAAATGAGCAGTTCTTC. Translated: CASSTGGALNEQFF.

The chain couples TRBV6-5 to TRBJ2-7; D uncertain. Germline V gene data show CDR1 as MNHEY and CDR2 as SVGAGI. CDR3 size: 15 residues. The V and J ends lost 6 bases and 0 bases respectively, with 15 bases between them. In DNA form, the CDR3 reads TGTGCCAGCAGCTACGACTCCTCCCTCTCCTACGAGCAGTACTTC. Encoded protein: CASSYDSSLSYEQYF.

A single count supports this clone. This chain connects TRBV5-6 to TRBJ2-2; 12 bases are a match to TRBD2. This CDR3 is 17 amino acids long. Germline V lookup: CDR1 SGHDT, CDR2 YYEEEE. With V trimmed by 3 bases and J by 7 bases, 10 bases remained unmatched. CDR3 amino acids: CASSSVSSGRAIGELFF. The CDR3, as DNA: TGTGCCAGCAGCTCGGTTTCTAGCGGGAGGGCCATCGGGGAGCTGTTTTTT.

DNA for the CDR3: TGTGCCAGCGCAGGAGGTCAGGGGGCCTCCTACGAGCAGTACTTC. Protein: CASAGGQGASYEQYF. V usage is TRBV6-6 and J usage is TRBJ2-7, with 8 bases identical to TRBD1. With V trimmed by 8 bases and J by 0 bases, 9 bases remained unmatched. There are 15 residues in the CDR3. Germline CDR1 MNHNY, CDR2 SVGAGI (reference sequence).